This TCR beta chain was observed in a study of T cells after yellow fever vaccination. This CDR3 has 12 amino acids. The germline CDR1 and CDR2 sequences are SQVTM and ANQGSEA. Trimming took 7 bases from V and 2 from J; bases not matched to a gene: 4. Study-level points and caveats: Just a small share of clonotypes turned up in the CD4 compartment as well as the CD8 compartment.

This clonotype was seen repeatedly, ten times or more. Its antigen remains unidentified. TCRdb ran MiXCR on the 5' RACE reads and lists one entry per CDR3 protein. The table lists some 300,000 distinct CDR3 sequences, roughly 3.5% of them singletons. This TCR came from a man younger than 30 who received the YFV17D yellow fever vaccine. This rearrangement joins TRBV29-1 to TRBJ1-1; 7 bases are a match to TRBD1. The sequenced sample was PBMCs, obtained on the day of the yellow fever booster vaccination. The CDR3 nucleotides are TGCAGCGGGGGGACAGTCAACACTGAAGCTTTCTTT. The encoded protein is CSGGTVNTEAFF.